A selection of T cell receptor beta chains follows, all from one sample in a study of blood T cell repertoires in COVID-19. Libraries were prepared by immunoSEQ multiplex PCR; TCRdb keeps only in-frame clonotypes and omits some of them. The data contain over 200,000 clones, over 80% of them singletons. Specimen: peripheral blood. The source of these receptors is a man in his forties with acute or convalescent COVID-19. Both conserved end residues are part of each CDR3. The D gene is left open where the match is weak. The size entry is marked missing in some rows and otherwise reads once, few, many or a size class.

CDR3 protein: CASSLEQGMNTEAFF
CDR3 DNA: TGCGCCAGCAGCTTGGAGCAGGGGATGAACACTGAAGCTTTCTTT
clone size: NA
J gene: TRBJ1-1
V gene: TRBV5-1
D gene: NA

CDR3 protein: CASSSFGTGGSPLHF
CDR3 DNA: TGTGCCAGCAGTTCCTTTGGGACAGGAGGATCACCCCTCCACTTT
clone size: NA
J gene: TRBJ1-6
V gene: TRBV6-6
D gene: TRBD1

CDR3 protein: CASSFLAGGPYEQFF
CDR3 DNA: TGTGCCAGCAGCTTTCTAGCGGGAGGGCCCTATGAGCAGTTCTTC
clone size: NA
J gene: TRBJ2-1
V gene: TRBV7-6
D gene: TRBD2

CDR3 protein: CSVGRVTDTQYF
CDR3 DNA: TGCAGCGTTGGCAGGGTAACAGATACGCAGTATTTT
clone size: NA
J gene: TRBJ2-3
V gene: TRBV29-1
D gene: NA

CDR3 protein: CASSLGQLSSGNTIYF
CDR3 DNA: TGTGCCAGCAGCTTGGGACAGCTCTCCTCTGGAAACACCATATATTTT
clone size: NA
J gene: TRBJ1-3
V gene: TRBV5-8
D gene: NA

CDR3 protein: CAIPRGGPNEKLFF
CDR3 DNA: TGTGCCATCCCCCGGGGGGGGCCCAATGAAAAACTGTTTTTT
clone size: NA
J gene: TRBJ1-4
V gene: TRBV6-4
D gene: NA

CDR3 protein: CASSANRGPTGELFF
CDR3 DNA: TGTGCCAGCAGTGCCAACAGGGGGCCCACCGGGGAGCTGTTTTTT
clone size: NA
J gene: TRBJ2-2
V gene: TRBV27
D gene: TRBD1

CDR3 protein: CASRADGGRVNTEAFF
CDR3 DNA: TGTGCCAGCAGGGCGGACGGCGGCAGGGTGAACACTGAAGCTTTCTTT
clone size: NA
J gene: TRBJ1-1
V gene: TRBV5-6
D gene: NA

CDR3 protein: CSVEGARATEAFF
CDR3 DNA: TGCAGCGTTGAGGGGGCGCGGGCTACTGAAGCTTTCTTT
clone size: few
J gene: TRBJ1-1
V gene: TRBV29-1
D gene: NA

CDR3 protein: CASSSQGVEGYTF
CDR3 DNA: TGTGCCAGCAGCTCACAGGGAGTAGAGGGCTACACCTTC
clone size: few
J gene: TRBJ1-2
V gene: TRBV12-3/TRBV12-4
D gene: NA

CDR3 protein: CSEKRTDTQYF
CDR3 DNA: TGCAGTGAAAAGCGCACAGATACGCAGTATTTT
clone size: NA
J gene: TRBJ2-3
V gene: TRBV20-1
D gene: NA

CDR3 protein: CASSLGGDGSPLHF
CDR3 DNA: TGTGCCAGCAGCTTAGGGGGGGACGGCTCACCCCTCCACTTT
clone size: NA
J gene: TRBJ1-6
V gene: TRBV7-9
D gene: NA

CDR3 protein: CASSPSTPWAGLNTEAFF
CDR3 DNA: TGTGCCAGCAGCCCATCGACCCCTTGGGCTGGATTGAACACTGAAGCTTTCTTT
clone size: NA
J gene: TRBJ1-1
V gene: TRBV5-6
D gene: NA

CDR3 protein: CASRGGLNARSYEQYF
CDR3 DNA: TGTGCCAGCCGGGGGGGACTCAATGCTCGCTCCTACGAGCAGTACTTC
clone size: NA
J gene: TRBJ2-7
V gene: TRBV5-4
D gene: TRBD2

CDR3 protein: CASMSLTNEKLFF
CDR3 DNA: TGTGCCAGCATGTCGTTAACTAATGAAAAACTGTTTTTT
clone size: NA
J gene: TRBJ1-4
V gene: TRBV12-3/TRBV12-4
D gene: NA